The clone carrying this T cell receptor beta chain was counted a few times. Its antigen is unknown. Data came from immunoSEQ multiplex PCR; TCRdb stores just in-frame clones and leaves some out. The table includes approximately 120,000 clones, roughly 86% detected once. The data originate from a study of PD-1 blockade in mismatch repair-deficient tumors. After removal of 3 bases from V and 7 bases from J, the junction contained 8 bases not matched to a gene. The V gene's germline CDR1 is KGHSH and CDR2 LQKENI. This CDR3 is built from 14 residues. Broader study findings: Rapid post-treatment expansion, then contraction, generally preceding radiologic response, marked tumor-resident clones.

TCRs were sequenced from three patients responding to pembrolizumab. This clonotype originated in an adult with mismatch repair-deficient cancer. V gene TRBV18 combines with J gene TRBJ2-7, with 8 bases that match TRBD1. The starting material was peripheral blood, obtained 44 weeks after starting pembrolizumab. In DNA form, the CDR3 reads TGTGCCAGCTCACCTGGTACAGGGGGACGTGAGCAGTACTTC. This encodes CASSPGTGGREQYF. Variable domain in full (rest from reference TRBV18 and TRBJ2-7): NAGVMQNPRHLVRRRGQEARLRCSPMKGHSHVYWYRQLPEEGLKFMVYLQKENIIDESGMPKERFSAEFPKEGPSILRIQQVVRGDSAAYFCASSPGTGGREQYFGPGTRLTVT.